This TCR beta chain originates from a study of T cell responses to AZD1222 COVID-19 vaccine. Germline trimming cut 4 bases from V and 1 base from J; bases unmatched to any gene: 6. This CDR3 is 15 amino acids long. Per germline, CDR1 SNHLY and CDR2 FYNNEI. Whole-study results and caveats: Among spike-specific TCRs, nearly half reportedly target unmutated variant regions. After two AZD1222 doses, spike-specific TCR breadth and depth rose versus day 0.

The method was immunoSEQ multiplex PCR; TCRdb's version includes in-frame clones alone and lacks a portion of them. Here the sample spans 150,000 to 160,000 clones, more than 85% being singletons. Concerning this clone itself: Antigen unknown.

The chain couples TRBV2 to TRBJ2-7; the match to TRBD2 covers 8 bases. This clonotype originated in an adult who had recovered from COVID-19. Sequenced here: peripheral blood, sampled after recovery from COVID-19. The CDR3 reads CASSGAGDASYEQYF. For the CDR3, the DNA is TGTGCCAGCAGTGGAGCGGGAGACGCGTCCTACGAGCAGTACTTC.